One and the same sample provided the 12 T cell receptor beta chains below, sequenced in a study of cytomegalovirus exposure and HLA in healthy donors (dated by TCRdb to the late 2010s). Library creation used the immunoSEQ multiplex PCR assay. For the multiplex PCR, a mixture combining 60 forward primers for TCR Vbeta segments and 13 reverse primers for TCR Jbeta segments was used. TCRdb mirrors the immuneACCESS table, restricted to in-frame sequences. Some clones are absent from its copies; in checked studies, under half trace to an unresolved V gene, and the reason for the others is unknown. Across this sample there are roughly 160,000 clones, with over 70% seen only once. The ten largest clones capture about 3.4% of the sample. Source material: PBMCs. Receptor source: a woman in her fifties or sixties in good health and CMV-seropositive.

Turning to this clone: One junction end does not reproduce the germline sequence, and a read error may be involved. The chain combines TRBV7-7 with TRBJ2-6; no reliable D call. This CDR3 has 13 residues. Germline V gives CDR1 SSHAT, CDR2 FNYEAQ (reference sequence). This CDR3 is CASSPSGANVLTF. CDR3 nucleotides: TGTGCTAGCAGCCCATCTGGGGCCAACGTCCTGACTTTC.

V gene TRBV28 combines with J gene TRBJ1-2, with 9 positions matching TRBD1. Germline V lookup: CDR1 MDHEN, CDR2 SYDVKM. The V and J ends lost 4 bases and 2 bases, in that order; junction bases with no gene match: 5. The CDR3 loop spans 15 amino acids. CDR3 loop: CASSSWDRENYGYTF. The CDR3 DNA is TGTGCCAGCAGTTCTTGGGACAGGGAGAACTATGGCTACACCTTC.

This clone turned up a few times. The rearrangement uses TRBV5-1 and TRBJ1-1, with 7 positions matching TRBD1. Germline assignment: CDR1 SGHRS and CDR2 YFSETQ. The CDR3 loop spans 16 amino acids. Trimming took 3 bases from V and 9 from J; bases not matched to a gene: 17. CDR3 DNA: TGCGCCAGCAGCTCGACCGGGAGGGATAACAGGGGTAAAGCTTTCTTT. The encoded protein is CASSSTGRDNRGKAFF.

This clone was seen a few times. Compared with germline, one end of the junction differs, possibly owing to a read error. As DNA, the CDR3 is TGTGCTAGCAGCCCTGGGCCGGGACAGCTTTTGGAGACCCAGTACTTC. Encoded protein: CASSPGPGQLLETQYF. This rearrangement joins TRBV7-7 to TRBJ2-5; 7 positions match TRBD1. The CDR3 contains 16 residues. Germline values: CDR1 SSHAT, CDR2 FNYEAQ (reference sequence).

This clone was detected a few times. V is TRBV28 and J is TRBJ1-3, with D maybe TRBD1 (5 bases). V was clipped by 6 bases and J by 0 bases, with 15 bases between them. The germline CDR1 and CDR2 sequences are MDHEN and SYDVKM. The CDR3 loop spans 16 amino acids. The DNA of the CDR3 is TGTGCCAGCAGCTCGGGCAGCGACAGCTCTGGAAACACCATATATTTT. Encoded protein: CASSSGSDSSGNTIYF. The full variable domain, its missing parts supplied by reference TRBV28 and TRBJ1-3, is DVKVTQSSRYLVKRTGEKVFLECVQDMDHENMFWYRQDPGLGLRLIYFSYDVKMKEKGDIPEGYSVSREKKERFSLILESASTNQTSMYLCASSSGSDSSGNTIYFGEGSWLTVV.

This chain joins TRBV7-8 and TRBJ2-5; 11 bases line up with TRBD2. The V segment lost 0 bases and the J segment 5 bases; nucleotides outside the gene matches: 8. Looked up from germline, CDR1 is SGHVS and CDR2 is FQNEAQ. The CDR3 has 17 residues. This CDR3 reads CASSLAQLASGGETQYF. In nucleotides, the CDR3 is TGTGCCAGCAGCTTAGCGCAGTTGGCTAGCGGGGGGGAGACCCAGTACTTC. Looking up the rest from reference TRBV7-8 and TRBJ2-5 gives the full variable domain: GAGVSQSPRYKVAKRGQDVALRCDPISGHVSLFWYQQALGQGPEFLTYFQNEAQLDKSGLPSDRFFAERPEGSVSTLKIQRTQQEDSAVYLCASSLAQLASGGETQYFGPGTRLLVL.

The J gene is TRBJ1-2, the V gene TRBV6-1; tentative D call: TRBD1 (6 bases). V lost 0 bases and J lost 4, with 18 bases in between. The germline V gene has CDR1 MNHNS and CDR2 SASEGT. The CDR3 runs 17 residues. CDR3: CASSEAPGGAQGYGYTF. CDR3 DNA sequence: TGTGCCAGCAGTGAAGCGCCGGGGGGGGCGCAGGGCTATGGCTACACCTTC.

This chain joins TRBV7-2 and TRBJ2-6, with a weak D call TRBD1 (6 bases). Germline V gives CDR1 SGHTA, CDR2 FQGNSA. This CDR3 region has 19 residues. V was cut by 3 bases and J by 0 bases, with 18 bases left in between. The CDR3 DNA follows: TGTGCCAGCAGCTTCAGCCGGGACACCCGGTCCTCTGGGGCCAACGTCCTGACTTTC. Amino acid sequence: CASSFSRDTRSSGANVLTF.

In DNA form, the CDR3 reads TGCGCCACCTCGACTTCGGGACATCTTGGCTACACCTTC. It translates to CATSTSGHLGYTF. The V and J genes are TRBV5-1 and TRBJ1-2; the D gene is possibly TRBD1 (6 bases). CDR3 length equals 13 residues. Germline V gene sequence: CDR1 SGHRS, CDR2 YFSETQ. V lost 9 bases, J lost 7 bases, and 19 bases lay in between.

CDR3 sequence reads: CASSLGGRGEKLFF. CDR3 bases: TGTGCCAGCAGCTTAGGTGGCAGGGGCGAAAAACTGTTTTTT. This chain links TRBV7-9 with TRBJ1-4, with a weak D call TRBD1 (6 bases). CDR1 SEHNR and CDR2 FQNEAQ come from the germline V gene (reference sequence). V was shortened by 1 base and J by 8 bases, with 11 bases between the two germline ends. The CDR3 sequence is 14 residues long.

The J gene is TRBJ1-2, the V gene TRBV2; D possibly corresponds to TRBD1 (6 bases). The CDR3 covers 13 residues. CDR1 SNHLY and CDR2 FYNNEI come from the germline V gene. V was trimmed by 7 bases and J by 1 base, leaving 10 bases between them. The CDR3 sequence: CASISQGNYGYTF. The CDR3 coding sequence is TGTGCCAGCATCTCACAGGGTAACTATGGCTACACCTTC.

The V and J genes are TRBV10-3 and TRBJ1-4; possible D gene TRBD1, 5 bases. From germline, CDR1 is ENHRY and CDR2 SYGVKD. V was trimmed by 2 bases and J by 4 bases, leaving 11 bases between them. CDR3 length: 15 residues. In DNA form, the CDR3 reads TGTGCCATCAGTGAGAATTCGGGGGGTAATGAAAAACTGTTTTTT. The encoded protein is CAISENSGGNEKLFF.